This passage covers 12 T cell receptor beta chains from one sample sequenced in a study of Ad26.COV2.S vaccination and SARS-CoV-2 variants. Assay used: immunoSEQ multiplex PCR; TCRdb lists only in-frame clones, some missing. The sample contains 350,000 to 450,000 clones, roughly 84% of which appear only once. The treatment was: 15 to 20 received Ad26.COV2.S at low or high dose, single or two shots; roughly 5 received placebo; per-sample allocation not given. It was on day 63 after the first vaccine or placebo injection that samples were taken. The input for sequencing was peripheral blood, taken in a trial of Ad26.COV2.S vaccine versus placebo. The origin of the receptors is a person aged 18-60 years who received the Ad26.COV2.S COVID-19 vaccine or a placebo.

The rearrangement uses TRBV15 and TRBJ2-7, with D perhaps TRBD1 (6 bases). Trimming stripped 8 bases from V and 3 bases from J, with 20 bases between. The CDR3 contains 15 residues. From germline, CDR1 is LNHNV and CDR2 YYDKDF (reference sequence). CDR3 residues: CATSYTGYRGYEQYF. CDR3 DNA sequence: TGTGCCACCTCTTACACAGGGTATAGGGGCTACGAGCAGTACTTC. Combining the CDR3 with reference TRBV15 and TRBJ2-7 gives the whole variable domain DAMVIQNPRYQVTQFGKPVTLSCSQTLNHNVMYWYQQKSSQAPKLLFHYYDKDFNNEADTPDNFQSRRPNTSFCFLDIRSPGLGDTAMYLCATSYTGYRGYEQYFGPGTRLTVT.

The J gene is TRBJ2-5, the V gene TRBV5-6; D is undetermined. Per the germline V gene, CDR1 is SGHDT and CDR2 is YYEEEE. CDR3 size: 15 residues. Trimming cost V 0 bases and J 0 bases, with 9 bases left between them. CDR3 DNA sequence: TGTGCCAGCAGCTTGGGACCTAAGTACCAAGAGACCCAGTACTTC. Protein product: CASSLGPKYQETQYF. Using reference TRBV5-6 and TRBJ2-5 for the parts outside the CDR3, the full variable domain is DAGVTQSPTHLIKTRGQQVTLRCSPKSGHDTVSWYQQALGQGPQFIFQYYEEEERQRGNFPDRFSGHQFPNYSSELNVNALLLGDSALYLCASSLGPKYQETQYFGPGTRLLVL.

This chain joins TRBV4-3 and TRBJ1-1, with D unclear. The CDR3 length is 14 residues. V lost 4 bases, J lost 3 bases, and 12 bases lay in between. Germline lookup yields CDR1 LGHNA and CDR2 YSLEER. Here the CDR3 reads CASSLSRGYTEAFF. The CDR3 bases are TGCGCCAGCAGCCTTTCCCGGGGATACACTGAAGCTTTCTTT.

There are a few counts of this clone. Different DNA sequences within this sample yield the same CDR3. The CDR3 spells CASSQAGNTIYF. CDR3 coding DNA: TGTGCCAGCAGCCAAGCTGGAAACACCATATATTTT. The chain links TRBV3-1 (or the pseudogene TRBV3-2) to TRBJ1-3; D uncertain. The length of the CDR3 is 12 residues. With 1 base removed from V and 2 bases from J, the gap between germline ends came to 0 bases. Germline loops: CDR1 LGHDT, CDR2 YNNKEL (reference sequence).

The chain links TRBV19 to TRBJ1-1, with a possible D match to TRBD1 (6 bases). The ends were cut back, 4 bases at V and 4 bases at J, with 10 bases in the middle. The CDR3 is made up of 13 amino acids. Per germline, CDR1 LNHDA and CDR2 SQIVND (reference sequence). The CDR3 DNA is TGTGCCAGTAGTACACAACAGGGCACTGAAGCTTTCTTT. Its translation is CASSTQQGTEAFF.

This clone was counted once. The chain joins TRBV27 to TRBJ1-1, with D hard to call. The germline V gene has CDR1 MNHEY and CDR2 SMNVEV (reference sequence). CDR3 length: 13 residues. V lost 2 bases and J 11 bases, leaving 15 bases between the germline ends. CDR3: CASSLAPTGEAFF. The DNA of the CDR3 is TGTGCCAGCAGTTTAGCCCCCACCGGGGAGGCTTTCTTT.

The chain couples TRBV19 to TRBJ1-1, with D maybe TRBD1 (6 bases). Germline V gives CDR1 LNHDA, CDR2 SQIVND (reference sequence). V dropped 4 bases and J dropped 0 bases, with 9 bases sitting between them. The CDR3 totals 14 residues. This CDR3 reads CASSRTAVNTEAFF. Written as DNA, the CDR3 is TGTGCCAGTAGTAGGACAGCCGTGAACACTGAAGCTTTCTTT. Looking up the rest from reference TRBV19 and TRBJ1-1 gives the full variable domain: DGGITQSPKYLFRKEGQNVTLSCEQNLNHDAMYWYRQDPGQGLRLIYYSQIVNDFQKGDIAEGYSVSREKKESFPLTVTSAQKNPTAFYLCASSRTAVNTEAFFGQGTRLTVV.

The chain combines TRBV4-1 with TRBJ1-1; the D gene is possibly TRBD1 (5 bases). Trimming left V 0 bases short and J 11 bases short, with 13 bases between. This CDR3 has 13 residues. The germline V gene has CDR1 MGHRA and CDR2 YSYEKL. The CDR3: CASSQDGGLEAFF. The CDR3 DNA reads TGCGCCAGCAGCCAAGACGGGGGGTTGGAGGCTTTCTTT.

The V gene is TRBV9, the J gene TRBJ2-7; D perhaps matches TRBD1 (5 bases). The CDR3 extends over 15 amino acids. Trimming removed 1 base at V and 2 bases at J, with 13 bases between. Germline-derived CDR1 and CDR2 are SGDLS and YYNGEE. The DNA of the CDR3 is TGTGCCAGCAGCGTAAGCCCCGGCAGGGCCTACGAGCAGTACTTC. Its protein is CASSVSPGRAYEQYF.

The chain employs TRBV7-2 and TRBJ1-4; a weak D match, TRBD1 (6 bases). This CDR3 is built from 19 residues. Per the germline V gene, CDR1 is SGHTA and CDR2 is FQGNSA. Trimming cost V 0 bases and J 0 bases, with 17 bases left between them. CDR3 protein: CASSLAPTSWTATNEKLFF. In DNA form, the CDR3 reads TGTGCCAGCAGCTTAGCGCCAACGTCCTGGACAGCAACTAATGAAAAACTGTTTTTT.

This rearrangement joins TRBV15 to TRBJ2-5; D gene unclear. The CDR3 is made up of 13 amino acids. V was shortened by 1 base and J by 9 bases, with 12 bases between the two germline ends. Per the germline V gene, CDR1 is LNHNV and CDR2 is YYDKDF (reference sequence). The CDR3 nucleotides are TGTGCCACCAGCAGAGGACGGTCGCTTGCCCAGTACTTC. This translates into CATSRGRSLAQYF. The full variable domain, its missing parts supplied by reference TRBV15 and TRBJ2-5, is DAMVIQNPRYQVTQFGKPVTLSCSQTLNHNVMYWYQQKSSQAPKLLFHYYDKDFNNEADTPDNFQSRRPNTSFCFLDIRSPGLGDTAMYLCATSRGRSLAQYFGPGTRLLVL.

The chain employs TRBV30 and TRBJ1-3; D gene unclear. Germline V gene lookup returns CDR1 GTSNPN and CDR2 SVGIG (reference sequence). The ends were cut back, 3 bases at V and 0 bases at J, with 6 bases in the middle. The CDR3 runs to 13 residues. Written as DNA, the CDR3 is TGTGCCTGGAGCAAGGACTCTGGAAACACCATATATTTT. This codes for CAWSKDSGNTIYF.